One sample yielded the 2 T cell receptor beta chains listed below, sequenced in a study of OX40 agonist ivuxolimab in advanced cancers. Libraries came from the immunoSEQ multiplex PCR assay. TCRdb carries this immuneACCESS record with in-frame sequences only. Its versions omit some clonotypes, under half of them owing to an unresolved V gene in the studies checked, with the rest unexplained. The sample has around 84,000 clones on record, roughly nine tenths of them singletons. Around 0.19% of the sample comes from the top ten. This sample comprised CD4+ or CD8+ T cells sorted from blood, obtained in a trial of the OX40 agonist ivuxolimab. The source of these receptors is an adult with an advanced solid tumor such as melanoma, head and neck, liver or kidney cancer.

CDR3 bases: TGTGCCATCACTCCTTATGAGCAGGCTGAAGCTTTCTTT. Translated: CAITPYEQAEAFF. V is TRBV10-3 and J is TRBJ1-1; D is undetermined. Germline lookup yields CDR1 ENHRY and CDR2 SYGVKD. The CDR3 totals 13 residues. Trimming left V 7 bases short and J 6 bases short, with 15 bases between.

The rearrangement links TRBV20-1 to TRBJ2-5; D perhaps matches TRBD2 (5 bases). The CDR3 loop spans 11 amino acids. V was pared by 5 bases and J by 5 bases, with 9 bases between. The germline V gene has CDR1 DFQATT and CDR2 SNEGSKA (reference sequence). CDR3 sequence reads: CSAEGGETQYF. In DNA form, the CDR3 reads TGCAGTGCTGAGGGCGGGGAGACCCAGTACTTC.